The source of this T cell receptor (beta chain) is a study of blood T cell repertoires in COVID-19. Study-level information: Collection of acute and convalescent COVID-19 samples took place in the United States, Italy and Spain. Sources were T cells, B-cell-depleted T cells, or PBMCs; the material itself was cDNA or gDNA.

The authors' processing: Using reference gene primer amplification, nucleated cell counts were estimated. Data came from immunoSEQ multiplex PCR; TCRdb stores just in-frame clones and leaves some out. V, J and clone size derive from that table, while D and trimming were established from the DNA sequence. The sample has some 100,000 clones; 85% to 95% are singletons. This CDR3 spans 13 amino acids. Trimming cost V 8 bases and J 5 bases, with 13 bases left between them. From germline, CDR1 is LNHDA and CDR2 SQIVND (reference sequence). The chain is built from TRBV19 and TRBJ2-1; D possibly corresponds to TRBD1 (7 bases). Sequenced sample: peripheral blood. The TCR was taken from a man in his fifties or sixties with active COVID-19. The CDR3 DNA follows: TGTGCCAGTGCGGGACAGAAGGACAATGAGCAGTTCTTC. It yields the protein CASAGQKDNEQFF.